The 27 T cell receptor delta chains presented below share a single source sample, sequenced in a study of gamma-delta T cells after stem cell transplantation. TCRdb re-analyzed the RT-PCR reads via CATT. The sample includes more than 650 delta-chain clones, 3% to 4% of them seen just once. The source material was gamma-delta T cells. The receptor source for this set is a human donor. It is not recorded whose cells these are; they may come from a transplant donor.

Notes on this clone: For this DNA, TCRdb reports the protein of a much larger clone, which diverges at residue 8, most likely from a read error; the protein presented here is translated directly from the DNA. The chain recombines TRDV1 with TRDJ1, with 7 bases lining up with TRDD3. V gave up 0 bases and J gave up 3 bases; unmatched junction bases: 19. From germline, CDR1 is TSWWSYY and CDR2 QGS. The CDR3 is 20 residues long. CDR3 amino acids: CALGELTSKLGIWAADKLIF. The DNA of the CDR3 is TGTGCTCTTGGGGAACTCACATCCAAACTGGGGATTTGGGCCGCCGATAAACTCATCTTT.

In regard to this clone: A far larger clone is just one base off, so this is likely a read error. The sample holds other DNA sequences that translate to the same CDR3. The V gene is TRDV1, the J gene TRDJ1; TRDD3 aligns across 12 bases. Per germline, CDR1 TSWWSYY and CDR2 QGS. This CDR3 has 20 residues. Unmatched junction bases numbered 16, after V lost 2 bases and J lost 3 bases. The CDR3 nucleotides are TGTGCTCTTGGGGAAACAATGGGGGAGTACTGGGGGATACTCTCCGATAAACTCATCTTT. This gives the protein CALGETMGEYWGILSDKLIF.

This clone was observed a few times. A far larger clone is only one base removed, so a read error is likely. CDR3 sequence (DNA): TGTGCCTGGCCGTGGACCGATAAACCCATCTTT. Its translation is CAWPWTDKPIF. The V call is TRDV3, the J call TRDJ1, with no clear D. CDR3 length: 11 amino acids. Germline V gene sequence: CDR1 TVYSNPD, CDR2 GDNSRS (reference sequence).

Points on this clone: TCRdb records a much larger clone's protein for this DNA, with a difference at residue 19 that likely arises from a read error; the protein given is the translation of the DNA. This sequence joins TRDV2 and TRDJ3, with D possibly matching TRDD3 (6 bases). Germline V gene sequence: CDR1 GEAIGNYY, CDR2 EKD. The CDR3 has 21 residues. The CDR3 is CACDTAWGASDLSWDTRQIFF. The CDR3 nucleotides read TGTGCCTGTGACACCGCCTGGGGAGCGTCCGACCTCTCCTGGGACACCCGACAGATATTTTTC.

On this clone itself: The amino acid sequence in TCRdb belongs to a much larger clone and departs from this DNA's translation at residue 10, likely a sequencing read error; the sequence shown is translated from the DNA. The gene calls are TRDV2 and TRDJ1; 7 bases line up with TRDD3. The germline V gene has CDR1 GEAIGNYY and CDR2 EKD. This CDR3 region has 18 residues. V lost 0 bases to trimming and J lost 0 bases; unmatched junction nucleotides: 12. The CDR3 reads CACDTVLRGMLYTDKLIF. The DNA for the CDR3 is TGTGCCTGTGACACCGTGCTCCGGGGGATGCTGTACACCGATAAACTCATCTTT.

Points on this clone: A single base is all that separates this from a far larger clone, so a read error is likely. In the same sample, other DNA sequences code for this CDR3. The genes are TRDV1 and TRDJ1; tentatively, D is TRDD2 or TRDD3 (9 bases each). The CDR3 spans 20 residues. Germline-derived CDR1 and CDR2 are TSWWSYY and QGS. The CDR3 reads CALGERLPTLGDWNTDKLIF. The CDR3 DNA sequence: TGTGCCCTTGGGGAACGCCTTCCTACCCTGGGGGATTGGAACACCGATAAACTCATCTTT.

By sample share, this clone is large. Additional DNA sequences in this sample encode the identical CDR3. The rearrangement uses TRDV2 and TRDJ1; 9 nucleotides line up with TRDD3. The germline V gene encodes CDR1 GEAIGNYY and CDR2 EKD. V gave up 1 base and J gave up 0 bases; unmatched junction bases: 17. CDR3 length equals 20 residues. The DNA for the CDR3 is TGTGCCTGTGACACGCTACGAGTACTGGGGGACTCTAAAAACACCGATAAACTCATCTTT. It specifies CACDTLRVLGDSKNTDKLIF.

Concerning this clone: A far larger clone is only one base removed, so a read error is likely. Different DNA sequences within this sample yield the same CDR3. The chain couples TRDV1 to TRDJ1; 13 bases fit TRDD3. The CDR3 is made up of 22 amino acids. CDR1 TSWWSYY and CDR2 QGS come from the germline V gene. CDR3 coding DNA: TGTGCTCTTGGGGAACGGATCTTCCACTCGTACTGGGGGATACGGTGGACCGATAAACTCATCTTC. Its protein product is CALGERIFHSYWGIRWTDKLIF.

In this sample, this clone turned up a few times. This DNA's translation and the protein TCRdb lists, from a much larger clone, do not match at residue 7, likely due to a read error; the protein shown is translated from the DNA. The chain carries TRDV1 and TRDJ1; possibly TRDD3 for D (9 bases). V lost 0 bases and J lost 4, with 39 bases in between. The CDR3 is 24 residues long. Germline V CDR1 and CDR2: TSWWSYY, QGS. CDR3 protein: CALGELCHGLPIWGIVFIGDKLIF. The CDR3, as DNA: TGTGCTCTTGGGGAACTTTGCCATGGCCTTCCTATATGGGGGATAGTCTTTATAGGCGATAAACTCATCTTT.

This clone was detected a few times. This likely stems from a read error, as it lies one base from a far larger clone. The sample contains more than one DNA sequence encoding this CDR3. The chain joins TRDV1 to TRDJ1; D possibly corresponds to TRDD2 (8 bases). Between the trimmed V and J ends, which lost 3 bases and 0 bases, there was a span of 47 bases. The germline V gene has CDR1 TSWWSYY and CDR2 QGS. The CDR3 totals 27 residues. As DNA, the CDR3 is TGTGCTCTTGGGGAGCCTCAACCGGTCTTCCTACGGTTGTACTGGGGACATACAGGGGGGTACACCGATAAACTCATCTTT. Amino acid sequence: CALGEPQPVFLRLYWGHTGGYTDKLIF.

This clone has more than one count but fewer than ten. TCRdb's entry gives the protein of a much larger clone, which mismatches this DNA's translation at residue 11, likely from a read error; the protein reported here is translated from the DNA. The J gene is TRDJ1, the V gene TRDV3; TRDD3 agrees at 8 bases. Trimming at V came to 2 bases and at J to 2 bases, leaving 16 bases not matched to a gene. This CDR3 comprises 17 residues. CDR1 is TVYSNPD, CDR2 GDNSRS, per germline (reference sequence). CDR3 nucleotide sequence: TGTGCCTTTGTCCTACGGGGGATAATGCATGGTACCGATAAACTCATCTTT. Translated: CAFVLRGIMHGTDKLIF.

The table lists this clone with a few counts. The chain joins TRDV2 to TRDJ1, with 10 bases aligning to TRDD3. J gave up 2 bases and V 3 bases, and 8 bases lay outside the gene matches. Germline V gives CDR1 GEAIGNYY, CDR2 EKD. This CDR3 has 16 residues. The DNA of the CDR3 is TGTGCCTGTGACCCCCTCTTACTGGGGGATACCGATAAACTCATCTTT. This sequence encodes CACDPLLLGDTDKLIF.

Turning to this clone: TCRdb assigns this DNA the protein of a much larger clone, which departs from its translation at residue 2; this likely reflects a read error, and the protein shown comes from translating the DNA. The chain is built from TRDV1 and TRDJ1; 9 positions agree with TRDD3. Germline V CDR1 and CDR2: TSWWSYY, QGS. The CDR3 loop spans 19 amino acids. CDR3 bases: TGTTCTCTTGGGGCCCCGCGGTACTGGGGGACCCAGTACACCGATAAACTCATCTTT. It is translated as CSLGAPRYWGTQYTDKLIF.

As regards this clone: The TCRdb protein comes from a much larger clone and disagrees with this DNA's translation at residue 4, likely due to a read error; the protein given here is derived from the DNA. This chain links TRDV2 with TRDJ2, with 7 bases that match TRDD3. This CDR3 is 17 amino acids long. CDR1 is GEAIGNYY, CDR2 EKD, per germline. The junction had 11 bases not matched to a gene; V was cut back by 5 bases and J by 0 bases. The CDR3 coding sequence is TGTGCCTGTGGCACGGTACTGGGGACGTCTTTGACAGCACAACTCTTCTTT. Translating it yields CACGTVLGTSLTAQLFF.

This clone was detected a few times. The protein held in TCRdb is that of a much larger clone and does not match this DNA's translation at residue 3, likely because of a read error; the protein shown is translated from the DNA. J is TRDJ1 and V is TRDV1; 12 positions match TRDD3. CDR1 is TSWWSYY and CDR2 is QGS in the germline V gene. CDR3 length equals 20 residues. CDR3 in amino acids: CARGALFPRTGGYSSDKLIF. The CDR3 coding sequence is TGTGCTCGTGGGGCACTATTCCCCCGTACTGGGGGATACTCGTCCGATAAACTCATCTTT.

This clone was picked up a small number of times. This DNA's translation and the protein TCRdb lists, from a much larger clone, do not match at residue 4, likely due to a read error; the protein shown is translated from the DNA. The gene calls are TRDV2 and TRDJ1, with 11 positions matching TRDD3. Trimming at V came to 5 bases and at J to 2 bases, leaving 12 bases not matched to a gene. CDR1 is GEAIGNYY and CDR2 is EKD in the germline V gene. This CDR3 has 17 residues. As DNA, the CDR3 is TGTGCCTGTGCCGCCGTACTGGGGGATATTAGGACCGATAAACTCATCTTT. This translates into CACAAVLGDIRTDKLIF.

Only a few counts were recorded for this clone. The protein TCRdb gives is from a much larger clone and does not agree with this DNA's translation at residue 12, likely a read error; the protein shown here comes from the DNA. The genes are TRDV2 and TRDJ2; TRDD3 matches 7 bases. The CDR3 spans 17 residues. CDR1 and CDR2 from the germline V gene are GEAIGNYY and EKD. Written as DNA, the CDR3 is TGTGCCTGTGACACGGTACTGGGGACGTCTTTGGCAGCACAACTCTTCTTT. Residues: CACDTVLGTSLAAQLFF.

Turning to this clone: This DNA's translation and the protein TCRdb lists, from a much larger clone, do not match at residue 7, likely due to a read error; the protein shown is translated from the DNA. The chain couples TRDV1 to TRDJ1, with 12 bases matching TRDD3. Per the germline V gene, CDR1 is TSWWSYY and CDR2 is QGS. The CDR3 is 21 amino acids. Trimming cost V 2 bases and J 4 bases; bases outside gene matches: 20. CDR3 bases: TGTGCTCTTGGGGAATTCCCCCCCAGTCGGTACTGGGGGATACTGAGCGATAAACTCATCTTT. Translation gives CALGEFPPSRYWGILSDKLIF.

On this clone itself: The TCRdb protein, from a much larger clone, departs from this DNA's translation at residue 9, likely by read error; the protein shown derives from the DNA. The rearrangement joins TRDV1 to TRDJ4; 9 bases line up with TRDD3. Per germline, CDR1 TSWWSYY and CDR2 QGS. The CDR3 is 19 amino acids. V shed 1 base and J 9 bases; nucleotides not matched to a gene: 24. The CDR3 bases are TGTGCTCTTGGGGAACGGTTCTGGGGGGGGATACCAGTAACAGGGCAGTTGATCTTT. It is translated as CALGERFWGGIPVTGQLIF.

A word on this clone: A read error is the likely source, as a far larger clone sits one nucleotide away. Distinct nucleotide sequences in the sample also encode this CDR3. CDR3 sequence (DNA): TGTGCCTGTGACGCCGTACTGGGGGATATTAGGACAGATAAACTCATCTTT. This translates into CACDAVLGDIRTDKLIF. This chain links TRDV2 with TRDJ1; 11 nucleotides line up with TRDD3. The CDR3 totals 17 residues. V shed 3 bases, J shed 5 bases, and the junction held 13 bases outside the gene matches. CDR1 and CDR2 (germline): GEAIGNYY, EKD.

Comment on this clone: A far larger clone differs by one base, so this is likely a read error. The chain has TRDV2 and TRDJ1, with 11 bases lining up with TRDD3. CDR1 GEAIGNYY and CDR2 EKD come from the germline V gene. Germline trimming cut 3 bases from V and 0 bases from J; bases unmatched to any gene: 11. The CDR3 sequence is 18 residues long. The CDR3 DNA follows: TGTGCCTGTGACCCCCTCTTACTGGGGGATATGCACACCGATAAACTCATCTTT. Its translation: CACDPLLLGDMHTDKLIF.

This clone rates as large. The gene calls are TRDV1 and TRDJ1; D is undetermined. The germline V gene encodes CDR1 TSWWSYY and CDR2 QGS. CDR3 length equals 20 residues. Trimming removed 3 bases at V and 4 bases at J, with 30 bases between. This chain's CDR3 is CALGDPLSTHSPGVGDKLIF. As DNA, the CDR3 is TGTGCTCTTGGGGATCCTCTATCTACGCATTCCCCAGGGGTGGGCGATAAACTCATCTTT.

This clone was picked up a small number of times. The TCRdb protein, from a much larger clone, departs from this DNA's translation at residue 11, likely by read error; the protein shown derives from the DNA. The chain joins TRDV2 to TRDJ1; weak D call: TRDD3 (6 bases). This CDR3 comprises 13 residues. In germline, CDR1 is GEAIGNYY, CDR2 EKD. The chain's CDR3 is CACDGILTDKPIF. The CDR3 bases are TGTGCCTGTGATGGGATATTAACCGATAAACCCATCTTT.

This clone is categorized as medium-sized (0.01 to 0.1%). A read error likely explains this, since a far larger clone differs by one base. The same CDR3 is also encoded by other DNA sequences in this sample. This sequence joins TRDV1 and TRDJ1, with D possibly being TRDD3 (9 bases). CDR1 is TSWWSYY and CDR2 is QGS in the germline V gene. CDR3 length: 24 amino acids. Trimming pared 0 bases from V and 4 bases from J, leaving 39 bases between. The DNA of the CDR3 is TGTGCTCTTGGGGAACTTTCCCACGGCCTTCCTATATGGGGGATAGTCTTTATAGGCGATAAACTCATCTTT. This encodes CALGELSHGLPIWGIVFIGDKLIF.

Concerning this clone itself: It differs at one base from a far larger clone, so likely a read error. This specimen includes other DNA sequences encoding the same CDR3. The CDR3 DNA reads TGTGCTCTTGGGGAACTTTCCCATGGCCTTCCCATATGGGGGATAGTCTTTATAGGCGATAAACTCATCTTT. Translating it yields CALGELSHGLPIWGIVFIGDKLIF. The chain uses TRDV1 and TRDJ1; 9 bases map to TRDD3. The J segment lost 4 bases and the V segment lost 0 bases, leaving 30 bases of the junction unmatched. The CDR3 length is 24 residues. Germline V CDR1 and CDR2: TSWWSYY, QGS.

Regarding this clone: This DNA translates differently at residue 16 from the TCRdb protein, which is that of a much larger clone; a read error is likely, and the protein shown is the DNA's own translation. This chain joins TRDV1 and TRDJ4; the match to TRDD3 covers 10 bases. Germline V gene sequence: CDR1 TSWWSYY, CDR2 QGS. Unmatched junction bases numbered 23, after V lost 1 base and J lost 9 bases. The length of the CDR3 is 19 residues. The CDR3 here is CALGERFWWGIPVTGLLIF. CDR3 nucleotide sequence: TGTGCTCTTGGGGAACGGTTCTGGTGGGGGATACCAGTAACAGGGCTGTTGATCTTT.

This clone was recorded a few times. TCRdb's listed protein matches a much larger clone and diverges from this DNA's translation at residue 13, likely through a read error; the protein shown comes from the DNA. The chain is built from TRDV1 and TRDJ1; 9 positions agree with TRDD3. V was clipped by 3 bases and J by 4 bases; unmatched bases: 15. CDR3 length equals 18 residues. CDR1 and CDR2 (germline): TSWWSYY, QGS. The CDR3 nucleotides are TGTGCTCTTGGGGACCCCCTTTTTTCGCGGGGATACGACGATAAACTCATCTTT. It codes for CALGDPLFSRGYDDKLIF.